The clone carrying this T cell receptor (beta chain) was seen repeatedly, ten times or more. The antigen remains unidentified. These data are taken from a study of spatial heterogeneity in lung cancer. Study observations and caveats: TCRs found ubiquitously expanded in tumor appeared in blood more at resection than at follow-up.

Using its own MiXCR run on the 5' RACE reads, TCRdb lists one record per CDR3 protein. The sample comprises 51,000 or so distinct CDR3 sequences, 6% to 8.5% of which are singletons, and approximately 35% rests with the top ten. Deletions cut 6 bases from V and 1 base from J, with 13 bases between. The CDR3 has 14 residues. Time point here: blood at routine non-recurrence follow-up after resection. The authors sequenced whole RNA from tumor, nontumor lung or frozen PBMC without sorting. This clonotype originated in a female donor with early-stage non-small cell lung cancer. The rearrangement uses TRBV12-3 or TRBV12-4 and TRBJ2-7, with D perhaps given as TRBD1 or TRBD2 (7 bases each). The sample was PBMCs, taken at follow-up. CDR3 protein: CASSKRGQSYEQYF. CDR3 in DNA: TGTGCCAGCAGCAAGCGGGGACAGTCCTACGAGCAGTACTTC.